The sequence of this T cell receptor beta chain was determined in a study of T cells in women clearing cervical HPV infection. Study-level information: Case blood was drawn when the lesion was first found; control blood after infection became undetectable.

The study's findings and limits: Associations may precede or follow infection; HPV-specific or memory T cells were not isolated. Richness plus V gene abundances separated cases from controls with AUC 0.65 to 0.85. Richness differences could reflect unmeasured T-cell content per sample.

As for this clone: As yet, its antigen is unknown.

Libraries were prepared by immunoSEQ multiplex PCR; TCRdb keeps only in-frame clonotypes and omits some of them. The table lists 23,000 or so clones, with 5% to 7% in the top ten. The receptor was isolated from a woman between 18 and 75 years old with a cervical HPV16 infection that either progressed to CIN3+ or cleared (not recorded which). Sequenced input: blood buffy coat.

The CDR3 bases that were read are TGTGCCTGGAGCCTGCGACAGGGCTACGAG. This codes for CAWSLRQGYE. In full, the CDR3 is CAWSLRQGYEQYF. This chain uses TRBV30 with TRBJ2-7, with 7 bases that match TRBD1. The DNA ends 3 residues before the CDR3 does, and the rest of the CDR3 is filled in from the germline J gene. The J segment lost 3 bases and the V segment lost 3 bases, leaving 5 bases of the junction unmatched. The V gene's germline CDR1 is GTSNPN and CDR2 SVGIG (reference sequence). This CDR3 is built from 13 residues.